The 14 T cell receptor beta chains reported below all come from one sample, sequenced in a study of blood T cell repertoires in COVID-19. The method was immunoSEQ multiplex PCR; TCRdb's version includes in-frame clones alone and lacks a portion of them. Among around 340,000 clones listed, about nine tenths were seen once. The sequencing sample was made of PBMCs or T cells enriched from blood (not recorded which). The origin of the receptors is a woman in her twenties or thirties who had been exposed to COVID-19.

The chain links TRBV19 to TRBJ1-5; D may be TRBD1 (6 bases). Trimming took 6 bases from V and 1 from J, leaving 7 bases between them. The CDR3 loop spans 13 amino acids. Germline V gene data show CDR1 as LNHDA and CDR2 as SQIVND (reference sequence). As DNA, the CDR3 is TGTGCCAGTAGGGGGGCCAGCAATCAGCCCCAGCATTTT. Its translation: CASRGASNQPQHF. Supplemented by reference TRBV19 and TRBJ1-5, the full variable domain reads DGGITQSPKYLFRKEGQNVTLSCEQNLNHDAMYWYRQDPGQGLRLIYYSQIVNDFQKGDIAEGYSVSREKKESFPLTVTSAQKNPTAFYLCASRGASNQPQHFGDGTRLSIL.

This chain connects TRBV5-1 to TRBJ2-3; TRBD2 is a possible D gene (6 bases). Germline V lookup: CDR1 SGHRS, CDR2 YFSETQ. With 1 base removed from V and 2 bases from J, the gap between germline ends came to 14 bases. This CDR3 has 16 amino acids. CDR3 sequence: CASSLIQDYLTDTQYF. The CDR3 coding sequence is TGCGCCAGCAGCTTGATACAGGACTACCTCACAGATACGCAGTATTTT.

CDR3 loop: CASSRLLNQPQHF. The CDR3 coding sequence is TGTGCCAGTAGTAGGCTCCTCAATCAGCCCCAGCATTTT. The rearrangement links TRBV19 to TRBJ1-5; D uncertain. The CDR3 has 13 residues. V lost 4 bases, J lost 3 bases, and 7 bases lay in between. Germline V gene data show CDR1 as LNHDA and CDR2 as SQIVND (reference sequence).

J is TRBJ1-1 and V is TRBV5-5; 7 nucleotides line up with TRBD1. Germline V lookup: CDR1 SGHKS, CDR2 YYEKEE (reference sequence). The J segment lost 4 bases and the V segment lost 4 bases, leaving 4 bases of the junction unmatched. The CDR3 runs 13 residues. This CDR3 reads CASSLNRGTEAFF. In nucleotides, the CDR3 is TGTGCCAGCAGCCTGAACAGGGGCACTGAAGCTTTCTTT.

The CDR3 DNA is TGTGCCAGCAGTCCCTCGGGAGCAGTGGGCACCGGGGAGCTGTTTTTT. Protein product: CASSPSGAVGTGELFF. This sequence joins TRBV28 and TRBJ2-2, with D maybe TRBD2 (6 bases). The CDR3 has 16 residues. The germline V gene has CDR1 MDHEN and CDR2 SYDVKM. Trimming pared 5 bases from V and 4 bases from J, leaving 17 bases between.

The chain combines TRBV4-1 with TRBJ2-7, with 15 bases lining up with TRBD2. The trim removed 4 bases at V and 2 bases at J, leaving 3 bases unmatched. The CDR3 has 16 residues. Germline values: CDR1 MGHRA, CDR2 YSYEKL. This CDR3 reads CASSLGTSGRTYEQYF. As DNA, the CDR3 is TGCGCCAGCAGCCTAGGGACTAGCGGGAGGACCTACGAGCAGTACTTC.

CDR3 sequence reads: CASSSGFGKSEQYF. The CDR3 nucleotides read TGTGCCAGCAGCTCCGGATTCGGGAAAAGCGAGCAGTACTTC. This rearrangement joins TRBV7-9 to TRBJ2-7, with D possibly TRBD2 on 5 matching bases. Germline V CDR1 and CDR2: SEHNR, FQNEAQ (reference sequence). V lost 4 bases, J lost 6 bases, and 16 bases lay in between. The CDR3 is 14 amino acids. The complete variable domain, with remaining parts taken from reference TRBV7-9 and TRBJ2-7, reads DTGVSQNPRHKITKRGQNVTFRCDPISEHNRLYWYRQTLGQGPEFLTYFQNEAQLEKSRLLSDRFSAERPKGSFSTLEIQRTEQGDSAMYLCASSSGFGKSEQYFGPGTRLTVT.

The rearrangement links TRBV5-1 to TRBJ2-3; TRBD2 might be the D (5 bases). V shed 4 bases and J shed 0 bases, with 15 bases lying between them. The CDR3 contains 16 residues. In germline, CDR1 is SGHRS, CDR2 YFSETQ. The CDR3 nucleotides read TGCGCCAGCAGCCCGAAAGCGGATATCAGCACAGATACGCAGTATTTT. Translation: CASSPKADISTDTQYF.

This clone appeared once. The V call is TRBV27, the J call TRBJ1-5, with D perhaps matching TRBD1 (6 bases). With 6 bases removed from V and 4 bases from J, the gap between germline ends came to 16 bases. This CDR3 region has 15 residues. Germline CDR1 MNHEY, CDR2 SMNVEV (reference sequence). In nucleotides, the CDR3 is TGTGCCAGCAGCCCACGGGGTGACAGGAATCAGCCCCAGCATTTT. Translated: CASSPRGDRNQPQHF.

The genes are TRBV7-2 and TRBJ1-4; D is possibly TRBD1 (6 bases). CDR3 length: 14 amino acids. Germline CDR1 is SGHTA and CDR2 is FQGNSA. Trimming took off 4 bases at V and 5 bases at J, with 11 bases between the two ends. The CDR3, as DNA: TGTGCCAGCAGCTCAGGCACAGGGAATGAAAAACTGTTTTTT. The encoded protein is CASSSGTGNEKLFF.

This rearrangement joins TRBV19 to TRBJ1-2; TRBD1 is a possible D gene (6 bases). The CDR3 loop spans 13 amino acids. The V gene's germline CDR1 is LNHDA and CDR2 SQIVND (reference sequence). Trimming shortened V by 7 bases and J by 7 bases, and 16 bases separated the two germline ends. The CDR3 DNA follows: TGTGCCAGTACGGGCGCGGGGGCGCTTGGCTACACCTTC. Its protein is CASTGAGALGYTF.

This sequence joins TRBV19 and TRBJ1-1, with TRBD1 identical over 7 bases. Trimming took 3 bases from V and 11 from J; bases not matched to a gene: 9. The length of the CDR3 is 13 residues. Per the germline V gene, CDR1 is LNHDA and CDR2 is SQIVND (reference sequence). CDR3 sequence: CASSIRAGGSAFF. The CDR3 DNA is TGTGCCAGTAGTATTAGGGCAGGGGGTAGCGCTTTCTTT. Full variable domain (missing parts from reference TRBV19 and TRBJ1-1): DGGITQSPKYLFRKEGQNVTLSCEQNLNHDAMYWYRQDPGQGLRLIYYSQIVNDFQKGDIAEGYSVSREKKESFPLTVTSAQKNPTAFYLCASSIRAGGSAFFGQGTRLTVV.

As DNA, the CDR3 is TGTGCCAGCAGCCGGGACTATGGAAACACCGGGGAGCTGTTTTTT. Translating gives CASSRDYGNTGELFF. The chain employs TRBV6-5 and TRBJ2-2; 7 nucleotides line up with TRBD2. The germline V gene has CDR1 MNHEY and CDR2 SVGAGI. The CDR3 runs 15 residues. V lost 6 bases to trimming and J lost 2 bases; unmatched junction nucleotides: 6.

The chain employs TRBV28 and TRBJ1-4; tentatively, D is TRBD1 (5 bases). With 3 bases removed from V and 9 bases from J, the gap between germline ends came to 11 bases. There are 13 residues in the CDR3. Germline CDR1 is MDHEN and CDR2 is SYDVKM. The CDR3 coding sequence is TGTGCCAGCAGTTTTGGGCAGGGAAAAAAACTGTTTTTT. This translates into CASSFGQGKKLFF.